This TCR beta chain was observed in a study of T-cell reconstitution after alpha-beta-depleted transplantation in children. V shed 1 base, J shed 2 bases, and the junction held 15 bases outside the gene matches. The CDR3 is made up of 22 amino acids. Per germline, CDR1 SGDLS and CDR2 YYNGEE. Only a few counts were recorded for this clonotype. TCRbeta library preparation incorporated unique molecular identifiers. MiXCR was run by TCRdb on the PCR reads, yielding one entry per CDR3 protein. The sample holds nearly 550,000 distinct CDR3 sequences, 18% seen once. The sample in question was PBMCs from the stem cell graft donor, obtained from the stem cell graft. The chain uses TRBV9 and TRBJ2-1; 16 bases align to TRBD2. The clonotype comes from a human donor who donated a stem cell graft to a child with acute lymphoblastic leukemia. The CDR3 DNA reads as TGTGCCAGCAGCGTAAGGAGCATCGAGGGACTAGCGGGAGGGTCCCCCTACAATGAGCAGTTCTTC. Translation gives CASSVRSIEGLAGGSPYNEQFF. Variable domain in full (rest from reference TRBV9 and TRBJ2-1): DSGVTQTPKHLITATGQRVTLRCSPRSGDLSVYWYQQSLDQGLQFLIQYYNGEERAKGNILERFSAQQFPDLHSELNLSSLELGDSALYFCASSVRSIEGLAGGSPYNEQFFGPGTRLTVL.